A selection of T cell receptor beta chains follows, all from one sample in a study of follicular helper T cells after annual influenza vaccination. Assay used: immunoSEQ multiplex PCR; TCRdb lists only in-frame clones, some missing. The sample lists 6,500 to 7,000 clones; roughly 82% were seen once. The material was CXCR5- memory CD4+ T cells sorted from blood, obtained 7 days after influenza vaccination. These receptors all stem from an adult who received the influenza vaccine. CDR3s include the opening cysteine and the closing phenylalanine or tryptophan.

j_gene	v_gene	CDR3aa
TRBJ2-3	TRBV6-1	CASSLDTQYF
TRBJ1-1	TRBV10-3	CAISPGNTEAFF
TRBJ2-3	TRBV2	CASKGGNTDTQYF
TRBJ1-2	TRBV28	CASRTVGQEFYGYTF
TRBJ1-4	TRBV5-6	CASSLGRATNEKLFF
TRBJ2-7	TRBV28	CASLGGLGEQYF
TRBJ2-7	TRBV19	CARTGQNSYEQYF
TRBJ1-4	TRBV7-8	CASSLARAGELFF
TRBJ1-2	TRBV19	CASSIAGRSYGYTF
TRBJ2-6	TRBV18	CASSPPMTVWGANVLTF
TRBJ1-5	TRBV5-6	CASSLGGGSNQPQHF
TRBJ2-1	TRBV7-3	CASSSSGGAYNEQFF
TRBJ2-7	TRBV6-5	CASTIGAHEQYF
TRBJ2-7	TRBV6-1	CASRSRGSYEQYF
TRBJ1-5	TRBV9	CASSPGHSGNQPQHF
TRBJ2-7	TRBV5-8	CASSARDWRTYEQYF
TRBJ2-7	TRBV6-1	CASSFDKLGEQYF
TRBJ1-2	TRBV6-1	CASSEAESTFGYGYTF
TRBJ2-1	TRBV25-1	CASRDDRGPYEQFF